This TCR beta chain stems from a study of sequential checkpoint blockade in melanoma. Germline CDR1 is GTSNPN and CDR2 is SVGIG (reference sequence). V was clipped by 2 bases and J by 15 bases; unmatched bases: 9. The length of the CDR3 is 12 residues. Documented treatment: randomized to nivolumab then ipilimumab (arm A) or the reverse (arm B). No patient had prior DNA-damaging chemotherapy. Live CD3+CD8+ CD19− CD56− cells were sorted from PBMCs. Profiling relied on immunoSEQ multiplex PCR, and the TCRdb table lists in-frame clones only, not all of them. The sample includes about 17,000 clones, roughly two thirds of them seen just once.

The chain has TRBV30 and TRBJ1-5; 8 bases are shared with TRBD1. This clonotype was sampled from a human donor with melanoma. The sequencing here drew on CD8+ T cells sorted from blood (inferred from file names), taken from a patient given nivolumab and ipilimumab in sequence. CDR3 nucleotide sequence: TGTGCCTGGAGTACTGGACAGGGAGAGAGGCATTTT. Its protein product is CAWSTGQGERHF.